The 10 T cell receptor beta chains in this list originate from one sample, sequenced in a study of blood T cell repertoires in COVID-19. Only in-frame clones appear in the TCRdb table, and some are missing; sequencing was by immunoSEQ multiplex PCR. Here the sample spans 300,000 to 450,000 clones, about 90% being singletons. Input material: PBMCs or T cells enriched from blood (not recorded which). Receptors were obtained from a woman in her thirties who had recovered from COVID-19.

The chain employs TRBV7-2 and TRBJ2-7, with 7 positions matching TRBD1. The germline V gene encodes CDR1 SGHTA and CDR2 FQGNSA. V lost 3 bases to trimming and J lost 0 bases; unmatched junction nucleotides: 5. The CDR3 sequence is 15 residues long. DNA of the CDR3: TGTGCCAGCAGCTTCCCGGGACAGAGCTCCTACGAGCAGTACTTC. This gives the protein CASSFPGQSSYEQYF.

The chain combines TRBV10-2 with TRBJ1-1; perhaps TRBD1 as D (5 bases). The V end lost 3 bases, the J end lost 0 bases, and 14 bases lay between the germline ends. The CDR3 loop spans 16 amino acids. The germline gives CDR1 WSHSY, CDR2 SAAADI. CDR3 nucleotides: TGCGCCAGCAGTGATAGTGTCGGGGGTATGAACACTGAAGCTTTCTTT. Its protein product is CASSDSVGGMNTEAFF.

The chain employs TRBV27 and TRBJ2-5; TRBD2 matches at 15 bases. In germline, CDR1 is MNHEY, CDR2 SMNVEV (reference sequence). The CDR3 length is 20 residues. The V and J ends lost 2 bases and 5 bases, in that order; junction bases with no gene match: 15. The CDR3, as DNA: TGTGCCAGCAGTTTACGGAACAGAGGACTAGCGGGGGGGCAGAGGGAGACCCAGTACTTC. Amino acids: CASSLRNRGLAGGQRETQYF.

Of note for this clone: One end of the junction fails to match germline, which may point to a read error. The V and J genes are TRBV10-3 and TRBJ2-1, with D uncertain. Germline CDR1 and CDR2: ENHRY and SYGVKD. The CDR3 is 13 amino acids. CDR3 coding DNA: TGTGCCATCACTGAGGCCGCGGAAAATGAGCAGTTCTTC. Its protein product is CAITEAAENEQFF.

The chain links TRBV2 to TRBJ2-7, with unresolved D. Deletions cut 3 bases from V and 5 bases from J, with 17 bases between. Per germline, CDR1 SNHLY and CDR2 FYNNEI. CDR3 length: 15 amino acids. CDR3 DNA sequence: TGTGCCAGCAGTGAGGCCGGCGTCCCTCGGGACGAGCAGTACTTC. Protein sequence: CASSEAGVPRDEQYF.

This clone was counted a few times. The chain carries TRBV11-2 and TRBJ1-3; maybe TRBD1 (6 bases). With 0 bases removed from V and 0 bases from J, the gap between germline ends came to 9 bases. This CDR3 contains 16 residues. The V gene's germline CDR1 is SGHAT and CDR2 FQNNGV. This CDR3 is CASSLDLGGSGNTIYF. The CDR3 nucleotides are TGTGCCAGCAGCTTAGATTTAGGGGGCTCTGGAAACACCATATATTTT.

The chain joins TRBV2 to TRBJ2-7; 11 nucleotides agree with TRBD2. The V gene's germline CDR1 is SNHLY and CDR2 FYNNEI. The V and J ends lost 6 bases and 3 bases, in that order; junction bases with no gene match: 1. The CDR3 length is 13 residues. The CDR3 reads CASRGTSGYEQYF. CDR3 sequence (DNA): TGTGCCAGCAGGGGGACTAGCGGCTACGAGCAGTACTTC.

The chain joins TRBV7-6 to TRBJ1-1, with 7 positions matching TRBD1. Germline CDR1 SGHVS, CDR2 FNYEAQ. The V and J ends lost 4 bases and 0 bases, in that order; junction bases with no gene match: 11. The CDR3 has 17 residues. For the CDR3, the DNA is TGTGCCAGCAGCTCGCGGACAGGAGCCCTCATGAACACTGAAGCTTTCTTT. Translating it yields CASSSRTGALMNTEAFF.

The CDR3 is CASGAVRNYGYTF. As DNA, the CDR3 is TGTGCCAGCGGGGCTGTTCGTAACTATGGCTACACCTTC. The chain uses TRBV27 and TRBJ1-2, with TRBD1 as a possible D gene (5 bases). Germline V gives CDR1 MNHEY, CDR2 SMNVEV (reference sequence). The CDR3 extends over 13 amino acids. The V gene lost 8 bases and the J gene lost 1 base, with 11 bases spanning the gap.

The table lists this clone with a few counts. CDR3 loop: CASASLVSGNTIYF. The CDR3, as DNA: TGTGCTAGTGCCTCTCTAGTCTCTGGAAACACCATATATTTT. This rearrangement joins TRBV12-5 to TRBJ1-3, with D unclear. The CDR3 is made up of 14 amino acids. Germline V gives CDR1 LGHNT, CDR2 FRNRAP. The V gene lost 7 bases and the J gene lost 0 bases, with 10 bases spanning the gap.